This T cell receptor beta chain stems from a study of CD8+ T cells in alopecia areata. Study-level information: Treatment of the treated patients consisted of oral tofacitinib, 5 to 10 mg twice daily. Whole-study results and caveats: Scalp samples also contribute reads from the resident alphabeta T cells found in normal skin. The link between baseline CD8+ expansion and response remains uncertain with one nonresponder.

Remarks on this clone: Antigen specificity is unknown.

Per germline, CDR1 SQVTM and CDR2 ANQGSEA. J lost 7 bases, V lost 7 bases, and 4 bases had no gene match. The CDR3 has 13 amino acids. Sequencing used cDNA as its template, made by extracting RNA and reverse transcribing it. Using immunoSEQ multiplex PCR, the repertoire was profiled, and TCRdb retains in-frame clones only, with some absent. This table has over 95,000 clones, 45% to 65% appearing once. Indicated treatment: oral pan-JAK inhibitor, 5-10 mg twice daily. The authors sorted CD4+ and CD8+ T cells from PBMCs. Here the sequenced sample was CD4+ T cells sorted from blood, taken at week 24, from a patient treated with tofacitinib. The chain uses TRBV29-1 and TRBJ2-1; 13 nucleotides match TRBD2. The receptor comes from a human donor with alopecia areata. As DNA, the CDR3 is TGCAGCGATCGACTAGCGGGGGGTAATGAGCAGTTCTTC. It encodes CSDRLAGGNEQFF.